Each of the 22 T cell receptor beta chains below was sequenced from the same sample in a study of T cells in women clearing cervical HPV infection (dated by TCRdb to 2017 to 2018). Libraries were made using the immunoSEQ multiplex PCR assay. TCRdb carries this immuneACCESS record with in-frame sequences only. Its versions omit some clonotypes, under half of them owing to an unresolved V gene in the studies checked, with the rest unexplained. For this sample, the table gives 40,000 to 55,000 clones. About 0.97% of the sample is held by the ten biggest clonotypes. The specimen was blood buffy coat. Every receptor here comes from a woman between 18 and 70 years old with a cervical HPV16 infection that either progressed to CIN3+ or cleared (not recorded which).

On this clone itself: The CDR3 end lies 3 residues beyond the end of the read and is filled in from the germline J gene. The genes are TRBV20-1 and TRBJ1-4, with D uncertain. Trimming removed 4 bases from V and 3 bases from J, with 15 bases in between. This CDR3 contains 15 residues. Germline V gene lookup returns CDR1 DFQATT and CDR2 SNEGSKA (reference sequence). The CDR3 loop reads CSATPGGSANEKLFF. The covered CDR3 bases are TGCAGTGCTACCCCTGGAGGGTCGGCTAATGAAAAA.

Notes on this clone: The read comes to an end 3 residues before the CDR3 does, leaving the germline J gene to fill in the end. The chain couples TRBV7-2 to TRBJ2-3; TRBD2 agrees at 9 bases. The CDR3 runs 15 residues. In germline, CDR1 is SGHTA, CDR2 FQGNSA. The CDR3 loop reads CASSLIGTSNQPQYF. The sequenced part of the CDR3 DNA is TGTGCCAGCAGCTTGATTGGGACTAGCAATCAGCCG.

A word on this clone: From the germline J gene comes the end of the CDR3, since the read stops 3 residues before it. The chain recombines TRBV18 with TRBJ1-2, with 7 bases lining up with TRBD1. Per the germline V gene, CDR1 is KGHSH and CDR2 is LQKENI. The CDR3 sequence is 11 residues long. CDR3 sequence reads: CASSRQGDYTF. The CDR3 DNA, read in part, is TGTGCCAGCTCACGACAGGGTGAT.

As to this clone: The read comes to an end 3 residues before the CDR3 does, leaving the germline J gene to fill in the end. The rearrangement joins TRBV18 to TRBJ1-4; 7 nucleotides line up with TRBD1. The length of the CDR3 is 15 residues. The germline gives CDR1 KGHSH, CDR2 LQKENI. The V segment lost 4 bases and the J segment 0 bases; nucleotides outside the gene matches: 2. CDR3 residues: CASSRDSPTNEKLFF. The CDR3 DNA, read in part, is TGTGCCAGCTCACGGGACAGCCCAACTAATGAAAAA.

On this clone: The read ends 3 residues shy of where the CDR3 ends; the end is completed using the germline J gene. The genes are TRBV7-8 and TRBJ1-2; the D is unclear. CDR3 length: 14 amino acids. Germline V gene sequence: CDR1 SGHVS, CDR2 FQNEAQ. The CDR3 is CASSLAGFPDGYTF. CDR3 DNA, as far as it was read: TGTGCCAGCAGCCTTGCGGGATTTCCAGACGGC.

On this clone itself: The read ends 3 residues shy of where the CDR3 ends; the end is completed using the germline J gene. The rearrangement uses TRBV11-2 and TRBJ1-1, with D possibly being TRBD1 (5 bases). From germline, CDR1 is SGHAT and CDR2 FQNNGV. The CDR3 is 15 residues long. The V and J ends lost 1 base and 6 bases respectively, with 15 bases between them. This CDR3 reads CASSLGVGRVAEAFF. The CDR3 DNA, read in part, is TGTGCCAGCAGCTTAGGGGTGGGCAGGGTAGCTGAA.

As for this clone: The read ends 3 residues before the CDR3 terminus; that terminus is restored from the germline J gene. The chain has TRBV7-6 and TRBJ2-1; 7 bases match TRBD1. CDR3 size: 13 residues. The V segment lost 4 bases and the J segment 7 bases; nucleotides outside the gene matches: 4. Germline lookup yields CDR1 SGHVS and CDR2 FNYEAQ. The CDR3 reads CASSSKQGNEQFF. CDR3 DNA (partial): TGTGCCAGCAGCTCGAAACAGGGGAATGAG. Filled out from reference TRBV7-6 and TRBJ2-1, the complete variable domain reads GAGVSQSPRYKVTKRGQDVALRCDPISGHVSLYWYRQALGQGPEFLTYFNYEAQQDKSGLPNDRFSAERPEGSISTLTIQRTEQRDSAMYRCASSSKQGNEQFFGPGTRLTVL.

Concerning this clone itself: The sequence runs out 3 residues before the end of the CDR3; the remainder is reconstructed from the germline J gene. The J gene is TRBJ2-3, the V gene TRBV13, with 8 nucleotides matching TRBD2. Germline assignment: CDR1 PRHDT and CDR2 FYEKMQ (reference sequence). Trimming at V came to 5 bases and at J to 3 bases, leaving 10 bases not matched to a gene. The CDR3 loop spans 16 amino acids. This CDR3 reads CASSPKGLEFTDTQYF. CDR3 DNA, as far as it was read: TGTGCCAGCAGCCCTAAGGGACTAGAATTTACAGATACG.

Concerning this clone itself: The CDR3 is cut off 3 residues early in the read; its end comes from the germline J gene. The V call is TRBV29-1, the J call TRBJ2-3; 8 nucleotides agree with TRBD1. This CDR3 region has 13 residues. Germline assignment: CDR1 SQVTM and CDR2 ANQGSEA. The ends lost 6 bases at V and 5 bases at J; junction bases unmatched: 7. The CDR3 is CSVDREMRDTQYF. The covered CDR3 bases are TGCAGCGTGGACAGGGAAATGAGAGATACG.

The DNA read from the CDR3 is TGTGCCAGCAGTGACGCGACAGGGGGGGGGAACATT. Residues: CASSDATGGGNI. The whole CDR3 sequence is CASSDATGGGNIQYF. The V call is TRBV2, the J call TRBJ2-4; 9 bases are a match to TRBD1. Read data end 3 residues before the CDR3 end; the end is taken from the germline J gene. CDR3 length: 15 amino acids. Per germline, CDR1 SNHLY and CDR2 FYNNEI. The V and J ends lost 3 bases and 7 bases, in that order; junction bases with no gene match: 7.

As for this clone: The read terminates 3 residues before the CDR3 end, so the remaining end is supplied by the germline J gene. The chain uses TRBV5-1 and TRBJ1-2; D is perhaps TRBD1 (6 bases). The CDR3 sequence is 14 residues long. The germline gives CDR1 SGHRS, CDR2 YFSETQ. Trimming removed 4 bases from V and 6 bases from J, with 16 bases in between. This CDR3 reads CASSELRTEHGYTF. The covered CDR3 bases are TGCGCCAGCAGCGAGTTAAGGACAGAGCATGGC.

Comment on this clone: The junction differs from germline at one of its ends, possibly a read error. The read ends 3 residues shy of where the CDR3 ends; the end is completed using the germline J gene. Other nucleotide sequences from this sample produce the same CDR3. This sequence joins TRBV5-6 and TRBJ1-3; D gene uncertain. This CDR3 has 15 residues. Germline assignment: CDR1 SGHDT and CDR2 YYEEEE. The CDR3 bases that were read are TGTGCCAGCAGCGAAGGGCTGGGCTCTGGAAACACA. It specifies CASSEGLGSGNT. The whole CDR3 protein is CASSEGLGSGNTIYF.

About this clone: The sequence runs out 3 residues before the end of the CDR3; the remainder is reconstructed from the germline J gene. The chain combines TRBV7-2 with TRBJ1-1; D not certain. Germline V gene sequence: CDR1 SGHTA, CDR2 FQGNSA. Trimming removed 4 bases at V and 4 bases at J, with 10 bases between. The CDR3 extends over 13 amino acids. The CDR3 is CASSSRTRTEAFF. The CDR3 bases that were read are TGTGCCAGCAGCTCACGTACGCGCACTGAA.

Worth noting for this clone: The read terminates 3 residues before the CDR3 end, so the remaining end is supplied by the germline J gene. The chain couples TRBV19 to TRBJ1-2; possible D gene TRBD1, 5 bases. CDR3 length: 15 residues. Germline CDR1 is LNHDA and CDR2 is SQIVND (reference sequence). Partial CDR3 DNA: TGTGCCAGTAGTGTCTCAGCGGGGGGAGCCTACGAC. It encodes CASSVSAGGAYD. The whole CDR3 reads CASSVSAGGAYDYTF.

CDR3 protein: CASSTGTSGYNEQFF. Incomplete CDR3 DNA: TGTGCCAGCAGTACTGGGACTAGCGGGTACAATGAG. The V gene is TRBV12-3 or TRBV12-4, the J gene TRBJ2-1; 12 nucleotides match TRBD2. The observed sequence ends 3 residues before the CDR3 terminus, with the missing tail filled in from the germline J gene. This CDR3 spans 15 amino acids. The V segment lost 5 bases and the J segment 4 bases; nucleotides outside the gene matches: 3.

As regards this clone: Coverage ceases 3 residues before the CDR3 finishes, and the germline J gene fills in the end. The chain uses TRBV6-2 or TRBV6-3 and TRBJ2-3; D might be TRBD1 (5 bases). Per the germline V gene, CDR1 is MNHEY and CDR2 is SVGEGT. This CDR3 spans 13 amino acids. CDR3 DNA, as far as it was read: TGTGCCGGAAATCAAGGGGATTTGGAGACG. It yields the protein CAGNQGDLET. The whole CDR3 protein reads CAGNQGDLETQYF.

About this clone: The read comes to an end 3 residues before the CDR3 does, leaving the germline J gene to fill in the end. The J gene is TRBJ1-1, the V gene TRBV29-1; D possibly corresponds to TRBD1 (6 bases). Germline V lookup: CDR1 SQVTM, CDR2 ANQGSEA. The germline V and J ends were trimmed by 4 bases and 4 bases, with 25 bases remaining between them. The CDR3 totals 17 residues. The CDR3 spells CSVGGKGGGGVGTEAFF. The DNA read from the CDR3 is TGCAGCGTTGGTGGCAAAGGGGGAGGAGGAGTGGGCACTGAA. Looking up the rest from reference TRBV29-1 and TRBJ1-1 gives the full variable domain: SAVISQKPSRDICQRGTSLTIQCQVDSQVTMMFWYRQQPGQSLTLIATANQGSEATYESGFVIDKFPISRPNLTFSTLTVSNMSPEDSSIYLCSVGGKGGGGVGTEAFFGQGTRLTVV.

As for this clone: The read ends 3 residues early relative to the CDR3; the germline J gene fills the gap. The chain links TRBV7-9 to TRBJ1-1; D call uncertain. Trimming removed 2 bases from V and 1 base from J, with 8 bases in between. Germline assignment: CDR1 SEHNR and CDR2 FQNEAQ (reference sequence). The CDR3 has 14 residues. The CDR3 bases that were read are TGTGCCAGCAGCTTACCCAGACAGAACACTGAA. This translates into CASSLPRQNTE. In full, the CDR3 is CASSLPRQNTEAFF.

Points on this clone: The read stops 3 residues short of the end of the CDR3; the missing end is completed from the germline J gene. The V and J genes are TRBV5-1 and TRBJ1-1; D uncertain. Germline V gives CDR1 SGHRS, CDR2 YFSETQ. V lost 0 bases and J lost 1, with 10 bases in between. The CDR3 covers 15 residues. The CDR3 bases that were read are TGCGCCAGCAGCTTGGCCGGGTCGGGGAACACTGAA. This sequence encodes CASSLAGSGNTE. In full, the CDR3 reads CASSLAGSGNTEAFF.

Comments on this clone: At one boundary the junction diverges from the germline segment, which might be a read error. The CDR3 end lies 3 residues beyond the end of the read and is filled in from the germline J gene. The genes are TRBV5-6 and TRBJ2-7; 9 positions match TRBD1. The CDR3 runs to 15 residues. The germline CDR1 and CDR2 sequences are SGHDT and YYEEEE. The CDR3 bases that were read are TGTGACAGCGATGACTCGGGACAGGGCGCCTACGAG. Its translation: CDSDDSGQGAYE. The CDR3 reads in full as CDSDDSGQGAYEQYF.

Details on this clone: From the germline J gene comes the end of the CDR3, since the read stops 3 residues before it. V gene TRBV19 combines with J gene TRBJ2-2, with D hard to call. Germline CDR1 and CDR2: LNHDA and SQIVND (reference sequence). The CDR3 is 14 amino acids. V lost 7 bases, J lost 0 bases, and 9 bases lay in between. CDR3 residues: CASMRKTNTGELFF. Incomplete CDR3 DNA: TGTGCCAGTATGCGAAAAACGAACACCGGGGAG.

Note on this clone: Sequence at one end of the junction differs from germline and may be a read error. The CDR3 extends 3 residues past the end of the read, so its final part is completed from the germline J gene. Distinct nucleotide sequences in the sample also encode this CDR3. V usage is TRBV30 and J usage is TRBJ1-3; D ambiguous. The CDR3 runs 12 residues. Germline-derived CDR1 and CDR2 are GTSNPN and SVGIG (reference sequence). CDR3 DNA, as far as it was read: TGTGCCGTCAGTAGCTCTGGAAACACG. The encoded protein is CAVSSSGNT. In full, the CDR3 reads CAVSSSGNTIYF.